A single sample gave rise to the 3 T cell receptor beta chains below, sequenced in a study of T cells in localized non-small cell lung cancer. The assay was immunoSEQ multiplex PCR, and TCRdb's table has in-frame clones only and misses some. The table shows roughly 1,700 clones, with about 24% occurring only once. The specimen was lung tumor tissue, collected before any cancer treatment. These TCRs come from a male donor at least 60 years old with stage II squamous cell lung carcinoma.

The chain links TRBV11-3 to TRBJ2-3, with 8 positions matching TRBD1. Trimming cost V 5 bases and J 3 bases; bases outside gene matches: 10. Germline CDR1 reads SGHNT; CDR2 reads YENEEA. The CDR3 extends over 16 amino acids. The CDR3 nucleotides are TGTGCCAGCAGCCCCCCCCGCCGACAGGGGACAGATACGCAGTATTTT. It yields the protein CASSPPRRQGTDTQYF.

This chain links TRBV28 with TRBJ2-1, with 9 bases matching TRBD1. This CDR3 comprises 16 residues. Germline V gene sequence: CDR1 MDHEN, CDR2 SYDVKM. V shed 6 bases, J shed 8 bases, and the junction held 14 bases outside the gene matches. In nucleotides, the CDR3 is TGTGCCAGCAGAACCAGGCCGGACAGGGGTTTCTATGAGCAGTTCTTC. Amino acids: CASRTRPDRGFYEQFF.

This chain connects TRBV11-3 to TRBJ1-5, with 10 bases that match TRBD1. CDR1 is SGHNT and CDR2 is YENEEA in the germline V gene. CDR3 length equals 15 residues. The J segment lost 6 bases and the V segment lost 4 bases, leaving 6 bases of the junction unmatched. The CDR3 region has the DNA TGTGCCAGCAGCTGGGGACAGGGGAAGGGTCAGCCCCAGCATTTT. Amino acid sequence: CASSWGQGKGQPQHF. The full variable domain, rest sourced from reference TRBV11-3 and TRBJ1-5, is EAGVVQSPRYKIIEKKQPVAFWCNPISGHNTLYWYLQNLGQGPELLIRYENEEAVDDSQLPKDRFSAERLKGVDSTLKIQPAELGDSAVYLCASSWGQGKGQPQHFGDGTRLSIL.